This T cell receptor beta chain was recorded in a study of blood T cell repertoires in COVID-19. The CDR3 runs to 12 residues. The germline V gene encodes CDR1 LNHDA and CDR2 SQIVND (reference sequence). Profiling relied on immunoSEQ multiplex PCR, and the TCRdb table lists in-frame clones only, not all of them. The sample shows about 310,000 clones, approximately 85% of them seen only once. Sequencing used PBMCs or T cells enriched from blood (not recorded which). The clonotype originates from a man between 25 and 39 years old who had recovered from COVID-19. The chain employs TRBV19 and TRBJ1-5, with D unresolved. Here the CDR3 reads CSSQEGNQPQHF. CDR3 DNA sequence: TGTAGTTCCCAGGAGGGCAATCAGCCCCAGCATTTT.